One and the same sample provided the 26 T cell receptor beta chains below, sequenced in a study of cytomegalovirus exposure and HLA in healthy donors. Amplification used 60 Vbeta primers and 13 Jbeta primers. The assay was immunoSEQ multiplex PCR, and TCRdb's table has in-frame clones only and misses some. The top ten clones hold roughly 1.3% of a sample with about 200,000 clones, 87% of them seen once. Sequencing was carried out using PBMCs. Source of these receptors: a man aged 25 to 45 in good health and CMV-seronegative.

The chain carries TRBV2 and TRBJ1-5; 9 bases match TRBD1. The germline CDR1 and CDR2 sequences are SNHLY and FYNNEI. This CDR3 has 15 amino acids. Trimming removed 1 base from V and 6 bases from J; junction bases left unmatched: 4. The CDR3 DNA reads as TGTGCCAGCAGTGAAGTCCGGGACAGGGCTCAGCCCCAGCATTTT. Protein sequence: CASSEVRDRAQPQHF.

CDR3: CASSYFDTIYF. CDR3 nucleotide sequence: TGTGCCAGCAGTTACTTCGACACCATATATTTT. This sequence joins TRBV6-6 and TRBJ1-3; D gene unclear. The ends were cut back, 1 base at V and 8 bases at J, with 3 bases in the middle. Germline CDR1 is MNHNY and CDR2 is SVGAGI (reference sequence). CDR3 length equals 11 residues.

The genes are TRBV19 and TRBJ1-4, with TRBD1 identical over 10 bases. The germline V gene has CDR1 LNHDA and CDR2 SQIVND (reference sequence). This CDR3 is 15 amino acids long. The trim removed 4 bases at V and 8 bases at J, leaving 7 bases unmatched. The chain's CDR3 is CASSTPGTGDEKLFF. The CDR3 DNA is TGTGCCAGTAGTACCCCCGGGACAGGGGACGAAAAACTGTTTTTT.

This chain uses TRBV19 with TRBJ1-6; perhaps TRBD1 as D (6 bases). V lost 2 bases and J lost 0, with 8 bases in between. Germline-derived CDR1 and CDR2 are LNHDA and SQIVND (reference sequence). CDR3 size: 16 residues. In nucleotides, the CDR3 is TGTGCCAGTAGTATACAGGGGAACTCCTATAATTCACCCCTCCACTTT. Encoded protein: CASSIQGNSYNSPLHF.

As concerns this clone: This CDR3 is also generated by other DNA sequences in the sample. The rearrangement joins TRBV5-1 to TRBJ2-7; TRBD2 agrees at 12 bases. The CDR3 loop spans 15 amino acids. CDR1 and CDR2 (germline): SGHRS, YFSETQ. Losses at the gene ends were 1 base for V and 2 bases for J; bases not matched to a gene: 1. The CDR3, as DNA: TGCGCCAGCAGCTTGACTAGCGGGGGGACCTACGAGCAGTACTTC. It specifies CASSLTSGGTYEQYF.

V gene TRBV4-2 combines with J gene TRBJ2-5, with 9 bases that match TRBD2. Germline CDR1 is LGHNA and CDR2 is YNFKEQ. The trim removed 0 bases at V and 1 base at J, leaving 0 bases unmatched. The CDR3 has 15 residues. Written as DNA, the CDR3 is TGTGCCAGCAGCCAAGAGCGGGGGGGCCAAGAGACCCAGTACTTC. As protein: CASSQERGGQETQYF.

Concerning this clone: The sample carries other DNA sequences with the same CDR3. The chain recombines TRBV19 with TRBJ2-7; D perhaps matches TRBD1 (5 bases). Germline V gene lookup returns CDR1 LNHDA and CDR2 SQIVND (reference sequence). This CDR3 contains 13 residues. The germline V and J ends were trimmed by 7 bases and 1 base, with 11 bases remaining between them. The CDR3 coding sequence is TGTGCCAGTATGTCGCAGGGATCCTACGAGCAGTACTTC. Amino acids: CASMSQGSYEQYF.

The rearrangement links TRBV29-1 to TRBJ2-7; 10 nucleotides align to TRBD2. Looked up from germline, CDR1 is SQVTM and CDR2 is ANQGSEA. V lost 4 bases, J lost 4 bases, and 4 bases stayed unmatched. This CDR3 spans 13 amino acids. Written as DNA, the CDR3 is TGCAGCGTTGTCGCTAGCGGGAGTTACGAGCAGTACTTC. Translating it yields CSVVASGSYEQYF.

This clone showed up just a few times. V is TRBV25-1 and J is TRBJ1-4, with 9 positions matching TRBD1. Germline CDR1 MGHDK, CDR2 SYGVNS. V trimming: 3 bases; J trimming: 3 bases; junction bases outside the gene matches: 5. This CDR3 contains 16 residues. The CDR3: CASSETGGTANEKLFF. The CDR3 nucleotides are TGTGCCAGCAGTGAGACAGGGGGGACGGCTAATGAAAAACTGTTTTTT.

The chain employs TRBV29-1 and TRBJ2-3; 12 bases agree with TRBD1. The germline CDR1 and CDR2 sequences are SQVTM and ANQGSEA. The CDR3 runs 16 residues. Trimming removed 3 bases from V and 0 bases from J; junction bases left unmatched: 4. The chain's CDR3 is CSVEGTGGYSTDTQYF. CDR3 nucleotides: TGCAGCGTTGAGGGGACAGGGGGCTATAGCACAGATACGCAGTATTTT.

This chain joins TRBV5-4 and TRBJ2-3, with D uncertain. The CDR3 has 13 amino acids. Per the germline V gene, CDR1 is SGHNT and CDR2 is YYREEE (reference sequence). Trimming removed 0 bases at V and 4 bases at J, with 6 bases between. The DNA of the CDR3 is TGTGCCAGCAGCTTGGGCAGGCCAGATACGCAGTATTTT. Translating it yields CASSLGRPDTQYF.

This clone was detected only once. The rearrangement joins TRBV10-3 to TRBJ2-1; 8 bases are shared with TRBD2. CDR3 length: 18 amino acids. V lost 3 bases and J lost 2; bases outside the gene matches: 12. Germline V gives CDR1 ENHRY, CDR2 SYGVKD. The CDR3 reads CAISDVSGVRGPYNEQFF. The CDR3 bases are TGTGCCATCAGTGATGTTAGCGGGGTTAGGGGACCCTACAATGAGCAGTTCTTC.

The rearrangement links TRBV6-1 to TRBJ1-3, with TRBD1 identical over 8 bases. Per germline, CDR1 MNHNS and CDR2 SASEGT. The V segment lost 0 bases and the J segment 3 bases; nucleotides outside the gene matches: 4. This CDR3 has 16 amino acids. CDR3 nucleotides: TGTGCCAGCAGTGAAGCCCTGGACAGGGTTGGAAACACCATATATTTT. It specifies CASSEALDRVGNTIYF.

This clone appeared a few times. The chain has TRBV7-9 and TRBJ2-7; no clear D gene. Trimming cost V 5 bases and J 2 bases, with 16 bases left between them. The CDR3 runs 15 residues. The germline V gene has CDR1 SEHNR and CDR2 FQNEAQ (reference sequence). Written as DNA, the CDR3 is TGTGCCAGCAGCCTGAGAACAGTCTCGACCTACGAGCAGTACTTC. Translating gives CASSLRTVSTYEQYF.

This chain uses TRBV6-1 with TRBJ2-3; weak D call: TRBD2 (6 bases). The CDR3 covers 16 residues. Per the germline V gene, CDR1 is MNHNS and CDR2 is SASEGT. Trimming left V 2 bases short and J 2 bases short, with 14 bases between. CDR3 in amino acids: CASSERISGYTDTQYF. In DNA, the CDR3 is TGTGCCAGCAGTGAACGGATTAGCGGATACACAGATACGCAGTATTTT.

This chain uses TRBV11-2 with TRBJ2-1; the D is unclear. Trimming pared 5 bases from V and 5 bases from J, leaving 16 bases between. Germline lookup yields CDR1 SGHAT and CDR2 FQNNGV. CDR3 length: 15 residues. This CDR3 is CASSTHFLGDNEQFF. CDR3 nucleotides: TGTGCCAGCAGCACCCACTTCCTAGGTGACAATGAGCAGTTCTTC. Full variable domain (missing parts from reference TRBV11-2 and TRBJ2-1): EAGVAQSPRYKIIEKRQSVAFWCNPISGHATLYWYQQILGQGPKLLIQFQNNGVVDDSQLPKDRFSAERLKGVDSTLKIQPAKLEDSAVYLCASSTHFLGDNEQFFGPGTRLTVL.

The CDR3 DNA reads TGTGCCAGTATCCTGGGGGGGGTTGGAGCCAAAAACATTCAGTACTTC. It encodes CASILGGVGAKNIQYF. The chain combines TRBV19 with TRBJ2-4; 7 bases match TRBD2. The CDR3 length is 16 residues. Germline CDR1 is LNHDA and CDR2 is SQIVND (reference sequence). V was clipped by 7 bases and J by 0 bases; unmatched bases: 9. The entire variable domain, with the rest obtained from reference TRBV19 and TRBJ2-4, is as follows: DGGITQSPKYLFRKEGQNVTLSCEQNLNHDAMYWYRQDPGQGLRLIYYSQIVNDFQKGDIAEGYSVSREKKESFPLTVTSAQKNPTAFYLCASILGGVGAKNIQYFGAGTRLSVL.

The V call is TRBV4-2, the J call TRBJ1-4; D is unresolved. Germline V gene lookup returns CDR1 LGHNA and CDR2 YNFKEQ. The CDR3 has 17 residues. V shed 1 base and J shed 0 bases, with 12 bases lying between them. Written as DNA, the CDR3 is TGTGCCAGCAGCCAAGTAACACAGACCACAACTAATGAAAAACTGTTTTTT. It yields the protein CASSQVTQTTTNEKLFF.

V gene TRBV28 combines with J gene TRBJ1-4, with a tentative D call TRBD1 (6 bases). Trimming removed 6 bases from V and 5 bases from J, with 13 bases in between. Germline V gene lookup returns CDR1 MDHEN and CDR2 SYDVKM. The length of the CDR3 is 14 residues. The CDR3 protein is CASRNFGQNEKLFF. CDR3 nucleotides: TGTGCCAGCAGAAATTTCGGACAGAATGAAAAACTGTTTTTT. The whole variable domain, filled in from reference TRBV28 and TRBJ1-4, reads DVKVTQSSRYLVKRTGEKVFLECVQDMDHENMFWYRQDPGLGLRLIYFSYDVKMKEKGDIPEGYSVSREKKERFSLILESASTNQTSMYLCASRNFGQNEKLFFGSGTQLSVL.

The V gene is TRBV28, the J gene TRBJ2-7, with TRBD2 as a possible D gene (5 bases). Germline values: CDR1 MDHEN, CDR2 SYDVKM. This CDR3 has 13 amino acids. Trimming removed 5 bases from V and 1 base from J, with 9 bases in between. The CDR3 region is CASSPRVSYEQYF. CDR3 nucleotides: TGTGCCAGCAGTCCGAGGGTGTCCTACGAGCAGTACTTC.

This clone was seen only a few times. The genes are TRBV11-3 and TRBJ1-5, with D unresolved. The germline V gene encodes CDR1 SGHNT and CDR2 YENEEA. Trimming stripped 0 bases from V and 2 bases from J, with 5 bases between. The CDR3 extends over 14 amino acids. The CDR3 reads CASSLDRGNQPQHF. DNA of the CDR3: TGTGCCAGCAGCTTAGATCGGGGCAATCAGCCCCAGCATTTT.

The genes are TRBV21-1 and TRBJ2-3; TRBD2 was called by the table and not checked on the DNA. TRBV21-1 is deemed a pseudogene. This CDR3 contains 14 residues. The CDR3 sequence is CASLWCGRADTQYF. The CDR3 coding sequence is TGTGCCAGCCTGTGGTGCGGCCGGGCAGATACGCAGTATTTT.

This clone was seen a handful of times. The chain carries TRBV27 and TRBJ1-4; D may be TRBD1 (5 bases). Trimming pared 4 bases from V and 5 bases from J, leaving 17 bases between. The germline V gene encodes CDR1 MNHEY and CDR2 SMNVEV (reference sequence). The CDR3 runs to 16 residues. The CDR3 loop is CASSSLRREGNEKLFF. The CDR3 bases are TGTGCCAGCAGTTCCCTAAGGAGGGAGGGGAATGAAAAACTGTTTTTT.

This sequence joins TRBV7-8 and TRBJ1-2; no clear D. V was cut by 3 bases and J by 7 bases, with 12 bases left in between. There are 13 residues in the CDR3. Germline assignment: CDR1 SGHVS and CDR2 FQNEAQ. CDR3 sequence (DNA): TGTGCCAGCAGCTTTTCATCCGGTCGTGGCTACACCTTC. It yields the protein CASSFSSGRGYTF.

The V call is TRBV28, the J call TRBJ2-7, with TRBD1 matching over 7 bases. This CDR3 is 16 amino acids long. V gave up 0 bases and J gave up 4 bases; unmatched junction bases: 9. CDR1 is MDHEN and CDR2 is SYDVKM in the germline V gene. The CDR3 region is CASSLWGSGTDYEQYF. The CDR3 coding sequence is TGTGCCAGCAGTTTATGGGGTTCCGGGACAGATTACGAGCAGTACTTC.

The chain uses TRBV4-3 and TRBJ2-7; the D is unclear. The CDR3 has 15 residues. With 1 base removed from V and 3 bases from J, the gap between germline ends came to 13 bases. From germline, CDR1 is LGHNA and CDR2 YSLEER. The CDR3: CASSQAVMTGYEQYF. CDR3 in DNA: TGCGCCAGCAGCCAAGCGGTGATGACGGGCTACGAGCAGTACTTC.